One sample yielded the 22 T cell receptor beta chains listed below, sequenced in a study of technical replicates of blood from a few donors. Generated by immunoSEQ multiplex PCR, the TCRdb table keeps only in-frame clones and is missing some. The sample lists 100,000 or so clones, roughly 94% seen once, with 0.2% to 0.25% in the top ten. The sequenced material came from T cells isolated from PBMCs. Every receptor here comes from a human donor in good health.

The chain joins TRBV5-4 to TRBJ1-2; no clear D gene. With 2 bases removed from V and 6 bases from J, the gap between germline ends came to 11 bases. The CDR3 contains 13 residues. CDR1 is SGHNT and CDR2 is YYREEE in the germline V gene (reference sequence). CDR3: CASSFAGSNGYTF. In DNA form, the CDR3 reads TGTGCCAGCAGCTTCGCGGGGTCGAATGGCTACACCTTC.

The CDR3 loop reads CASSPLSGSNQPQHF. CDR3 DNA: TGTGCCAGCTCACCACTGTCAGGGTCCAATCAGCCCCAGCATTTT. The chain employs TRBV18 and TRBJ1-5; weak D call: TRBD1 (5 bases). Trimming cost V 1 base and J 3 bases, with 10 bases left between them. The germline V gene encodes CDR1 KGHSH and CDR2 LQKENI. CDR3 length: 15 residues. Supplemented by reference TRBV18 and TRBJ1-5, the full variable domain reads NAGVMQNPRHLVRRRGQEARLRCSPMKGHSHVYWYRQLPEEGLKFMVYLQKENIIDESGMPKERFSAEFPKEGPSILRIQQVVRGDSAAYFCASSPLSGSNQPQHFGDGTRLSIL.

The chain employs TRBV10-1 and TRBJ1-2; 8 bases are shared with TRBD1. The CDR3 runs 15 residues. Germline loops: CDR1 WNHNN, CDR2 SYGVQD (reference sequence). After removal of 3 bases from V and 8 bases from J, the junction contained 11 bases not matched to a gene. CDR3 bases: TGCGCCAGCAGTGAATCGAGGGACAGGTTGTCGGGCTACACCTTC. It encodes CASSESRDRLSGYTF.

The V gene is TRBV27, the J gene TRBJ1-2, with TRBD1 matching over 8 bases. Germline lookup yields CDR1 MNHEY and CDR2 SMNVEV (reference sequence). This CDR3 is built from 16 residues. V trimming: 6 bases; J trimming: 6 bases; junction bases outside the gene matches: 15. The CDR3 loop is CASSHGVSQGGDGYTF. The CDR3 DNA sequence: TGTGCCAGCAGCCACGGCGTCTCACAGGGGGGGGATGGCTACACCTTC.

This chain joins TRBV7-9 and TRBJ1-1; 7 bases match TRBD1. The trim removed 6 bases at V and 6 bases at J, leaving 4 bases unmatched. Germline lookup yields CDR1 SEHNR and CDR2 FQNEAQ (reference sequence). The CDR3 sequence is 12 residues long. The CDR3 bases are TGTGCCAGCAGAAGGGGGCTTGCTGAAGCTTTCTTT. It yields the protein CASRRGLAEAFF.

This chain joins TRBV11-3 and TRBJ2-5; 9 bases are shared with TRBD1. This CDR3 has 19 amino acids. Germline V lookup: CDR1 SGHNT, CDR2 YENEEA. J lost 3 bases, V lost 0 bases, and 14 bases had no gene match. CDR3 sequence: CASSLDLGGTGTEKETQYF. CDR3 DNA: TGTGCCAGCAGCTTAGATCTGGGAGGGACAGGGACAGAGAAAGAGACCCAGTACTTC.

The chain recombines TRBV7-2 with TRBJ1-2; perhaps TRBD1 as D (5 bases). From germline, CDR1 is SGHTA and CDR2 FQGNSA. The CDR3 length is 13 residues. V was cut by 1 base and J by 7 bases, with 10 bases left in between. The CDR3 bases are TGTGCCAGCAGCTTAGGTTACGGGGGTGGCTACACCTTC. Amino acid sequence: CASSLGYGGGYTF.

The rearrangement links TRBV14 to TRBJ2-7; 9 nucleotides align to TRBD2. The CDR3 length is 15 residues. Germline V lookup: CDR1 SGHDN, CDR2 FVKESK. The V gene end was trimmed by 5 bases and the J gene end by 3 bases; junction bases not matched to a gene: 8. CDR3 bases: TGTGCCAGCAGCGGGCTGACTAGCGGACGCTACGAGCAGTACTTC. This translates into CASSGLTSGRYEQYF.

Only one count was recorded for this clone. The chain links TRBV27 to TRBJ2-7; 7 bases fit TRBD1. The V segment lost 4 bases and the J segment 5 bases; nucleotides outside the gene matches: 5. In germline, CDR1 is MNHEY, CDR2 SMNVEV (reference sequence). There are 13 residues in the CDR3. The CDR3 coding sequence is TGTGCCAGCAGTTCGACAGGGTCCCACGAGCAGTACTTC. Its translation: CASSSTGSHEQYF.

CDR3: CASSLDRGWGAYTEAFF. CDR3 sequence (DNA): TGTGCCAGCAGCTTAGATAGGGGGTGGGGTGCGTACACTGAAGCTTTCTTT. V is TRBV11-2 and J is TRBJ1-1, with D tentatively TRBD1 (6 bases). Trimming took 0 bases from V and 3 from J, leaving 17 bases between them. CDR1 is SGHAT, CDR2 FQNNGV, per germline. The CDR3 contains 17 residues.

In DNA, the CDR3 is TGTGCCAGCAGTCCAACATCAGATACGCAGTATTTT. It encodes CASSPTSDTQYF. The rearrangement uses TRBV27 and TRBJ2-3; D is unresolved. This CDR3 region has 12 residues. Trimming took 5 bases from V and 4 from J, leaving 7 bases between them. Per the germline V gene, CDR1 is MNHEY and CDR2 is SMNVEV (reference sequence).

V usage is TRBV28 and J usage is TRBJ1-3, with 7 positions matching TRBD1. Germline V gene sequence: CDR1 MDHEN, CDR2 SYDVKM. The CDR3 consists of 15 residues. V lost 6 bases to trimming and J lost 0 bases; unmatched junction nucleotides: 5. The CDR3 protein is CASSWDSYSGNTIYF. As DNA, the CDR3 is TGTGCCAGCAGCTGGGACAGTTACTCTGGAAACACCATATATTTT.

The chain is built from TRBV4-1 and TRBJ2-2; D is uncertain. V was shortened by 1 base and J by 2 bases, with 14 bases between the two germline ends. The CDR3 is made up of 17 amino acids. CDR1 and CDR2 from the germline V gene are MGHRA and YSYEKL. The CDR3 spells CASSQGILERNTGELFF. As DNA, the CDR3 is TGCGCCAGCAGCCAAGGAATTCTAGAAAGAAACACCGGGGAGCTGTTTTTT.

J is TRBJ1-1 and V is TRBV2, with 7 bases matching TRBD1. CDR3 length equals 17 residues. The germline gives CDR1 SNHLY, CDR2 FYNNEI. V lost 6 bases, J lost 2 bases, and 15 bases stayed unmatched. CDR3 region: CASRATQMTGQNTEAFF. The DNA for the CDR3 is TGTGCCAGCAGAGCTACTCAGATGACAGGGCAAAACACTGAAGCTTTCTTT.

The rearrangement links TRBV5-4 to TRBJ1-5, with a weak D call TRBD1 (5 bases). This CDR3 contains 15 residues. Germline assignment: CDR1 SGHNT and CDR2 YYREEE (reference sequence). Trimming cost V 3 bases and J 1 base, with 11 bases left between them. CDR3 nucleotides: TGTGCCAGCAGCTACGGGGGGAACAGCAATCAGCCCCAGCATTTT. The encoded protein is CASSYGGNSNQPQHF. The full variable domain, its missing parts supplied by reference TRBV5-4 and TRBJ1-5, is ETGVTQSPTHLIKTRGQQVTLRCSSQSGHNTVSWYQQALGQGPQFIFQYYREEENGRGNFPPRFSGLQFPNYSSELNVNALELDDSALYLCASSYGGNSNQPQHFGDGTRLSIL.

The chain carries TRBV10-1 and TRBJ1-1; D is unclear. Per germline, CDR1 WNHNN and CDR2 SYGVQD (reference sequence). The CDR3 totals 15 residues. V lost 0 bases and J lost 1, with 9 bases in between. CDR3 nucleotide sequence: TGCGCCAGCAGTGAGTCGATATCGGGGAACACTGAAGCTTTCTTT. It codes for CASSESISGNTEAFF.

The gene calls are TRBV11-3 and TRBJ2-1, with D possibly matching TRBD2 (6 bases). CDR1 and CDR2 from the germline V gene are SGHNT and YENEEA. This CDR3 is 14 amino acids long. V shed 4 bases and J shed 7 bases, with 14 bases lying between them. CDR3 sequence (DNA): TGTGCCAGCAGCTCCCGGGACTTCCCAAATGAGCAGTTCTTC. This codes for CASSSRDFPNEQFF.

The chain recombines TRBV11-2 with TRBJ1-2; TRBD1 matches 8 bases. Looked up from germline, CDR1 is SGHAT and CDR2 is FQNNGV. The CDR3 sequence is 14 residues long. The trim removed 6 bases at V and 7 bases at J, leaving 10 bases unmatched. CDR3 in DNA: TGTGCCAGCAGGGCTATTCAGGGGGCTAGTGGCTACACCTTC. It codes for CASRAIQGASGYTF. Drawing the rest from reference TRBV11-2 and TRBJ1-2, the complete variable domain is EAGVAQSPRYKIIEKRQSVAFWCNPISGHATLYWYQQILGQGPKLLIQFQNNGVVDDSQLPKDRFSAERLKGVDSTLKIQPAKLEDSAVYLCASRAIQGASGYTFGSGTRLTVV.

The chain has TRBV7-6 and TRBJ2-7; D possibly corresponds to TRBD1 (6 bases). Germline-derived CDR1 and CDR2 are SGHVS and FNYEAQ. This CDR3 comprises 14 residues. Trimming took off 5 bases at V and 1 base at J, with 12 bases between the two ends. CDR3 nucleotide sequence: TGTGCCAGCAGCAACCGGGACACGTCCTACGAGCAGTACTTC. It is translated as CASSNRDTSYEQYF.

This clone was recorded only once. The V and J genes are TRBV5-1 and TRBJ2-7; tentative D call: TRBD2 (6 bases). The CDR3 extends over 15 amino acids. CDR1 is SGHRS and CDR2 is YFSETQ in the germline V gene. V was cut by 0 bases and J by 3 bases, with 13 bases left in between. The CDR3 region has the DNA TGCGCCAGCAGCTTGGCGCGGGGACGCGGCTACGAGCAGTACTTC. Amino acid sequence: CASSLARGRGYEQYF.

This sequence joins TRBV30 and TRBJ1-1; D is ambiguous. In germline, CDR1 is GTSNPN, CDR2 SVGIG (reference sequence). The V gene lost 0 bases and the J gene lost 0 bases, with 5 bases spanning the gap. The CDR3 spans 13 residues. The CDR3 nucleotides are TGTGCCTGGAGTGTACTGCTGAACACTGAAGCTTTCTTT. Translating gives CAWSVLLNTEAFF.

The CDR3 sequence is CASSQEPGAGKGSEAFF. The CDR3, as DNA: TGCGCCAGCAGCCAAGAACCAGGGGCCGGGAAGGGGTCTGAAGCTTTCTTT. The chain uses TRBV4-1 and TRBJ1-1; TRBD1 might be the D (6 bases). V was clipped by 0 bases and J by 6 bases, with 20 bases between them. CDR3 length: 17 residues. Germline CDR1 reads MGHRA; CDR2 reads YSYEKL.